The clone carrying this TCR beta chain has a count of ten or more. Its antigen is still unknown. This CDR3 region has 14 residues. Losses at the gene ends were 5 bases for V and 0 bases for J; bases not matched to a gene: 1. Germline assignment: CDR1 MNHEY and CDR2 SVGEGT. The output of every sequencing run exceeded 170 million TCR-beta sequences, derived from 15-18 subjects. MiXCR was run by TCRdb on the 5' RACE reads, yielding one entry per CDR3 protein. The sample yields 30,000 to 45,000 distinct CDR3 sequences, more than 4.5% seen once. This sample is part of a study of neurological immune-mediated disorders. Study-level points and caveats: It was HTLV-1-associated myelopathy that showed the most TCR clonal expansion, while multiple sclerosis showed the least, falling below healthy controls.

The study drew its healthy controls from blood bank volunteers in Maryland, USA. Sorted libraries were derived from approximately 970,000 CD4+ or CD8+ T cells. The sample consisted of CD4+ T cells from blood. This clonotype was sampled from a man aged 18-30 years in good health. The chain couples TRBV6-2 or TRBV6-3 to TRBJ2-3; 8 bases are a match to TRBD1. The CDR3 sequence: CASSRTGSTDTQYF. The CDR3 DNA follows: TGTGCCAGCAGTCGGACAGGGAGCACAGATACGCAGTATTTT.